There are a few counts of the clone carrying this TCR beta chain. The same CDR3 arises from other DNA sequences in this sample as well. V was trimmed by 6 bases and J by 3 bases, leaving 12 bases between them. CDR1 is MNHEY, CDR2 SVGAGI, per germline. The CDR3 runs 14 residues. The cohort comprised adults aged 18 to 89 years residing in 20 to 30 US areas. Participant-given clinical history determined each cohort assignment. TCRdb keeps only in-frame clones here, not all; method: immunoSEQ multiplex PCR. The sample lists under 200,000 clones, 70% to 85% seen once, with 4% to 6.5% in the top ten. The data were obtained in a study of blood T cell repertoires in COVID-19. Study information: In each case, the material was cDNA or gDNA derived from T cells, B-cell-depleted T cells, or PBMCs.

The sequence was collected from a woman aged 60-75 years with acute COVID-19. The chain couples TRBV6-5 to TRBJ1-5; possible D gene TRBD1, 6 bases. Material: PBMCs or T cells enriched from blood (not recorded which). CDR3 loop: CASRSDRNNQPQHF. The DNA for the CDR3 is TGTGCCAGCAGATCTGACAGGAACAATCAGCCCCAGCATTTT.